The rows below give T cell receptor beta chains drawn from one sample of a study of blood T cell repertoires in COVID-19. TCRdb's copy holds only in-frame clones and misses some; the assay was immunoSEQ multiplex PCR. The sample holds 310,000 or so clones; approximately 84% are singletons and the top ten take under 11%. Sequencing was carried out using PBMCs or T cells enriched from blood (not recorded which). These receptors were collected from a woman between 18 and 29 years old who had recovered from COVID-19. CDR3s include the opening cysteine and the closing phenylalanine or tryptophan. The order of the fields is CDR3 length, clone size, D gene, J gene, V gene, CDR3 protein, CDR3 DNA. D genes are given only for firm matches. Rows may omit the clone size; those that give it use once, few, many or a size class.

len: 15; abundance: once; d_gene: TRBD2; j_gene: TRBJ2-5; v_gene: TRBV2; CDR3aa: CASHLRPDFAGAQYF; CDR3nt: TGTGCCAGCCACTTAAGGCCCGACTTCGCGGGGGCCCAGTACTTC
len: 14; abundance: few; d_gene: .; j_gene: TRBJ1-2; v_gene: TRBV5-1; CDR3aa: CASSLRQRLWGYTF; CDR3nt: TGCGCCAGCAGCTTAAGACAGCGCCTTTGGGGCTACACCTTC
len: 18; abundance: .; d_gene: TRBD1; j_gene: TRBJ2-2; v_gene: TRBV24-1; CDR3aa: CATSDFTFGTGNTGELFF; CDR3nt: TGTGCCACCAGTGATTTTACGTTTGGGACAGGGAACACCGGGGAGCTGTTTTTT
len: 13; abundance: .; d_gene: .; j_gene: TRBJ2-3; v_gene: TRBV12-3/TRBV12-4; CDR3aa: CASSSGFTDTQYF; CDR3nt: TGTGCCAGCAGTTCTGGCTTCACAGATACGCAGTATTTT
len: 14; abundance: .; d_gene: .; j_gene: TRBJ2-7; v_gene: TRBV5-1; CDR3aa: CASSLNFRGLEQYF; CDR3nt: TGCGCCAGCAGCTTGAACTTTCGCGGCCTGGAGCAGTACTTC
len: 15; abundance: .; d_gene: .; j_gene: TRBJ1-2; v_gene: TRBV15; CDR3aa: CATSSRPSGNYGYTF; CDR3nt: TGTGCCACCAGCAGCCGTCCCTCAGGGAACTATGGCTACACCTTC
len: 13; abundance: .; d_gene: TRBD1; j_gene: TRBJ1-2; v_gene: TRBV6-5; CDR3aa: CASRLRGRDGYTF; CDR3nt: TGTGCCAGCAGACTAAGGGGGCGCGACGGCTACACCTTC
len: 17; abundance: .; d_gene: .; j_gene: TRBJ1-2; v_gene: TRBV27; CDR3aa: CASSLSFSAGDWLHLRF; CDR3nt: .
len: 15; abundance: .; d_gene: TRBD1; j_gene: TRBJ1-1; v_gene: TRBV9; CDR3aa: CASSSGQGKNTEAFF; CDR3nt: TGTGCCAGCAGCTCAGGACAGGGGAAGAACACTGAAGCTTTCTTT
len: 15; abundance: .; d_gene: .; j_gene: TRBJ1-4; v_gene: TRBV28; CDR3aa: CASSPPGLRGGKLFF; CDR3nt: TGTGCCAGCAGTCCTCCGGGGCTACGGGGGGGAAAACTGTTTTTT
len: 19; abundance: .; d_gene: TRBD1; j_gene: TRBJ1-3; v_gene: TRBV28; CDR3aa: CASSLVTMTGSTGRNTIYF; CDR3nt: TGTGCCAGCAGTTTAGTTACAATGACAGGGAGCACGGGAAGAAACACCATATATTTT
len: 13; abundance: once; d_gene: .; j_gene: TRBJ1-1; v_gene: TRBV7-3; CDR3aa: CASSYGADTEAFF; CDR3nt: TGTGCCAGCAGCTATGGGGCCGACACTGAAGCTTTCTTT
len: 18; abundance: .; d_gene: TRBD1; j_gene: TRBJ2-1; v_gene: TRBV5-8; CDR3aa: CASSSTRQGSSSYNEQFF; CDR3nt: TGTGCCAGCAGCTCAACCCGACAGGGTTCTAGCTCCTACAATGAGCAGTTCTTC
len: 15; abundance: once; d_gene: TRBD1; j_gene: TRBJ2-1; v_gene: TRBV9; CDR3aa: CASSVETGTYNEQFF; CDR3nt: TGTGCCAGCAGCGTAGAGACAGGGACCTACAATGAGCAGTTCTTC
len: 13; abundance: .; d_gene: TRBD1; j_gene: TRBJ1-4; v_gene: TRBV27; CDR3aa: CASSLGQAEKLFF; CDR3nt: TGTGCCAGCAGTTTAGGACAGGCCGAAAAACTGTTTTTT
len: 16; abundance: .; d_gene: .; j_gene: TRBJ1-5; v_gene: TRBV12-2; CDR3aa: CASRLDRETGNQPQHF; CDR3nt: TGTGCAAGTCGCCTAGACAGGGAGACGGGCAATCAGCCCCAGCATTTT
len: 16; abundance: .; d_gene: TRBD1; j_gene: TRBJ1-2; v_gene: TRBV7-9; CDR3aa: CASSYTPGQGVYGYTF; CDR3nt: TGTGCCAGCAGCTATACCCCGGGACAGGGAGTCTATGGCTACACCTTC
len: 15; abundance: .; d_gene: TRBD1; j_gene: TRBJ1-1; v_gene: TRBV2; CDR3aa: CASSQTRDSNTEAFF; CDR3nt: TGTGCCAGCAGCCAGACCCGGGACAGCAACACTGAAGCTTTCTTT
len: 15; abundance: .; d_gene: TRBD1; j_gene: TRBJ1-4; v_gene: TRBV10-2; CDR3aa: CASRTGGGWNEKLFF; CDR3nt: TGCGCCAGCCGTACAGGGGGCGGCTGGAATGAAAAACTGTTTTTT
len: 16; abundance: .; d_gene: TRBD2; j_gene: TRBJ2-1; v_gene: TRBV5-1; CDR3aa: CASSLEGLAVNNEQFF; CDR3nt: TGCGCCAGCAGCTTGGAGGGACTAGCGGTTAACAATGAGCAGTTCTTC
len: 20; abundance: .; d_gene: TRBD2; j_gene: TRBJ2-3; v_gene: TRBV3-1/TRBV3-2; CDR3aa: CASSPHPTSGGTKRTDTQYF; CDR3nt: TGTGCCAGCAGCCCCCATCCTACTAGCGGGGGAACTAAGCGCACAGATACGCAGTATTTT
len: 12; abundance: .; d_gene: .; j_gene: TRBJ1-2; v_gene: TRBV30; CDR3aa: CACSDPIYGYTF; CDR3nt: TGTGCCTGTTCAGATCCCATCTATGGCTACACCTTC
len: 15; abundance: .; d_gene: TRBD2; j_gene: TRBJ2-3; v_gene: TRBV6-5; CDR3aa: CASSYSGGAGDTQYF; CDR3nt: TGTGCCAGCAGTTACTCCGGGGGGGCGGGAGATACGCAGTATTTT
len: 12; abundance: once; d_gene: .; j_gene: TRBJ2-7; v_gene: TRBV12-3/TRBV12-4; CDR3aa: CASSLSPLEQYF; CDR3nt: TGTGCCAGCAGTTTGAGTCCCCTGGAGCAGTACTTC
len: 14; abundance: .; d_gene: TRBD1; j_gene: TRBJ1-6; v_gene: TRBV6-5; CDR3aa: CASKTGGLNSPLHF; CDR3nt: TGTGCCAGTAAGACAGGGGGCTTGAATTCACCCCTCCACTTT
len: 14; abundance: few; d_gene: .; j_gene: TRBJ1-1; v_gene: TRBV6-5; CDR3aa: CASSYEALNTEAFF; CDR3nt: TGTGCCAGCAGTTACGAGGCCTTGAACACTGAAGCTTTCTTT
len: 14; abundance: .; d_gene: TRBD1; j_gene: TRBJ1-2; v_gene: TRBV18; CDR3aa: CASSPTTGAEGYTF; CDR3nt: TGTGCCAGCTCACCGACAACAGGGGCTGAGGGCTACACCTTC
len: 14; abundance: .; d_gene: TRBD1; j_gene: TRBJ2-2; v_gene: TRBV6-5; CDR3aa: CARHRDRNTGELFF; CDR3nt: TGTGCCCGCCACCGGGACAGAAACACCGGGGAGCTGTTTTTT
len: 15; abundance: .; d_gene: TRBD1; j_gene: TRBJ2-6; v_gene: TRBV7-6; CDR3aa: CASSSTGNGANVLTF; CDR3nt: TGTGCCAGCAGCTCGACAGGGAATGGGGCCAACGTCCTGACTTTC
len: 11; abundance: .; d_gene: .; j_gene: TRBJ2-5; v_gene: TRBV20-1; CDR3aa: CSARPRETQYF; CDR3nt: TGCAGTGCTAGACCCAGGGAGACCCAGTACTTC
len: 15; abundance: .; d_gene: .; j_gene: TRBJ1-5; v_gene: TRBV25-1; CDR3aa: CASSERTGSNQPQHF; CDR3nt: TGTGCCAGCAGTGAGCGTACAGGTAGCAATCAGCCCCAGCATTTT
len: 14; abundance: .; d_gene: .; j_gene: TRBJ1-6; v_gene: TRBV10-3; CDR3aa: CAIKREGRASPLHF; CDR3nt: TGTGCCATCAAGAGGGAGGGGCGGGCGTCACCCCTCCACTTT
len: 14; abundance: .; d_gene: .; j_gene: TRBJ2-7; v_gene: TRBV1; CDR3aa: CTSSLRGSAYEQYF; CDR3nt: TGCACCAGCAGCCTCCGGGGAAGCGCCTACGAGCAGTACTTC
len: 13; abundance: once; d_gene: .; j_gene: TRBJ1-2; v_gene: TRBV12-3/TRBV12-4; CDR3aa: CASSLGGNYGYTF; CDR3nt: TGTGCCAGCAGCCTGGGGGGAAACTATGGCTACACCTTC
len: 17; abundance: .; d_gene: TRBD1; j_gene: TRBJ2-3; v_gene: TRBV12-5; CDR3aa: CASGLVLDRVRTDTQYF; CDR3nt: TGTGCTAGTGGTTTGGTACTGGACAGGGTCCGCACAGATACGCAGTATTTT
len: 16; abundance: .; d_gene: .; j_gene: TRBJ1-2; v_gene: TRBV5-4; CDR3aa: CASSFSLQARGYGYTF; CDR3nt: TGTGCCAGCAGCTTTTCGCTCCAGGCCCGGGGCTATGGCTACACCTTC
len: 15; abundance: .; d_gene: TRBD1; j_gene: TRBJ2-7; v_gene: TRBV7-7; CDR3aa: CASSPRTGSSYEQYF; CDR3nt: TGTGCCAGCAGCCCCCGGACAGGTAGCTCCTACGAGCAGTACTTC
len: 17; abundance: once; d_gene: .; j_gene: TRBJ1-1; v_gene: TRBV7-8; CDR3aa: CASSSEGGRGDNTEAFF; CDR3nt: TGTGCCAGCAGCTCGGAGGGGGGGCGCGGTGACAACACTGAAGCTTTCTTT
len: 15; abundance: once; d_gene: .; j_gene: TRBJ2-1; v_gene: TRBV15; CDR3aa: CATSRDRRVGNEQFF; CDR3nt: TGTGCCACCAGCAGAGATCGCAGGGTTGGCAATGAGCAGTTCTTC
len: 14; abundance: .; d_gene: .; j_gene: TRBJ2-3; v_gene: TRBV10-1; CDR3aa: CASSEAGSTDTQYF; CDR3nt: TGCGCCAGCAGTGAGGCCGGTAGTACGGATACGCAGTATTTT
len: 13; abundance: .; d_gene: .; j_gene: TRBJ1-1; v_gene: TRBV6-5; CDR3aa: CASTLTDYTEAFF; CDR3nt: TGTGCCAGCACCTTGACAGATTACACTGAAGCTTTCTTT
len: 16; abundance: .; d_gene: TRBD2; j_gene: TRBJ2-5; v_gene: TRBV5-1; CDR3aa: CASSPASGSRVETQYF; CDR3nt: TGCGCCAGCAGCCCCGCTAGCGGGAGTAGGGTAGAGACCCAGTACTTC
len: 14; abundance: few; d_gene: TRBD1; j_gene: TRBJ1-5; v_gene: TRBV11-2; CDR3aa: CASSHSGGDQPQHF; CDR3nt: TGTGCCAGCAGCCACTCAGGGGGCGATCAGCCCCAGCATTTT
len: 15; abundance: .; d_gene: TRBD2; j_gene: TRBJ2-7; v_gene: TRBV27; CDR3aa: CASSHGTSGRYEQYF; CDR3nt: TGTGCCAGCAGTCACGGGACTAGCGGGAGGTACGAGCAGTACTTC
len: 16; abundance: .; d_gene: TRBD1; j_gene: TRBJ1-2; v_gene: TRBV19; CDR3aa: CASNSSPGTGDYGYTF; CDR3nt: TGTGCCAGTAATAGTAGTCCCGGGACAGGGGACTATGGCTACACCTTC
len: 12; abundance: few; d_gene: .; j_gene: TRBJ1-1; v_gene: TRBV29-1; CDR3aa: CSVSPDPRGAFF; CDR3nt: TGCAGCGTCTCCCCGGACCCCCGGGGAGCTTTCTTT
len: 19; abundance: .; d_gene: TRBD2; j_gene: TRBJ2-3; v_gene: TRBV30; CDR3aa: CAWSGGFLAGGASTDTQYF; CDR3nt: TGTGCCTGGAGTGGAGGATTTCTAGCGGGGGGAGCTAGCACAGATACGCAGTATTTT
len: 16; abundance: .; d_gene: .; j_gene: TRBJ1-1; v_gene: TRBV7-9; CDR3aa: CASSSSGGIMNTEAFF; CDR3nt: TGTGCCAGCAGCTCGTCGGGAGGCATCATGAACACTGAAGCTTTCTTT
len: 16; abundance: .; d_gene: TRBD2; j_gene: TRBJ2-1; v_gene: TRBV4-2; CDR3aa: CASSQEGGSSYNEQFF; CDR3nt: TGTGCCAGCAGCCAAGAAGGCGGGAGCTCCTACAATGAGCAGTTCTTC